The next 7 T cell receptor beta chains were all read from a single sample in a study of CD8 T cells in Susac syndrome. RNA, at about 0.5 to 1 ug, was reverse transcribed with random hexamers. TCRdb re-called the immunoSEQ multiplex PCR reads with MiXCR, one entry per CDR3 protein. The table has approximately 100,000 distinct CDR3 sequences, around nine tenths seen once. The specimen was CD4+ T cells from PBMCs. These receptors came from a human donor in good health.

The V call is TRBV29-1, the J call TRBJ1-5; 10 nucleotides line up with TRBD1. CDR1 is SQVTM and CDR2 is ANQGSEA in the germline V gene. V shed 5 bases, J shed 3 bases, and the junction held 10 bases outside the gene matches. The CDR3 is 16 residues long. CDR3 sequence: CSVWGQGIRNNQPQHF. In DNA, the CDR3 is TGCAGCGTTTGGGGACAGGGGATTCGGAACAATCAGCCCCAGCATTTT.

This rearrangement joins TRBV5-4 to TRBJ2-2; D is perhaps TRBD1 (5 bases). The CDR3 spans 14 residues. Germline V gene lookup returns CDR1 SGHNT and CDR2 YYREEE (reference sequence). Trimming removed 2 bases from V and 4 bases from J, with 9 bases in between. This CDR3 reads CASSFDDSTGELFF. The CDR3 nucleotides are TGTGCCAGCAGCTTTGACGACAGCACCGGGGAGCTGTTTTTT.

In this sample, this clonotype turned up once. The V and J genes are TRBV18 and TRBJ2-1; 10 positions match TRBD2. Germline V gene data show CDR1 as KGHSH and CDR2 as LQKENI. With 2 bases clipped from V and 0 bases from J, the junction kept 7 bases outside the gene matches. The CDR3 sequence is 18 residues long. Here the CDR3 DNA reads TGTGCCAGCTCACCATCAGCGGGGGGGATTAGCTCCTACAATGAGCAGTTCTTC. It translates to CASSPSAGGISSYNEQFF.

The V and J genes are TRBV12-3 or TRBV12-4 and TRBJ2-5; maybe TRBD1 (5 bases). CDR3 length equals 11 residues. V gave up 2 bases and J gave up 7 bases, with 5 bases separating them. The CDR3 is CASSLRGTQYF. DNA of the CDR3: TGTGCCAGCAGTTTAAGGGGGACCCAGTACTTC.

This clonotype was seen just once. The V and J genes are TRBV20-1 and TRBJ1-6; 7 nucleotides align to TRBD1. The V gene's germline CDR1 is DFQATT and CDR2 SNEGSKA (reference sequence). This CDR3 spans 15 amino acids. Trimming cost V 0 bases and J 8 bases; bases outside gene matches: 7. CDR3 sequence reads: CSARDSARGDSPLHF. The CDR3 bases are TGCAGTGCTAGAGATAGTGCCAGGGGGGATTCACCCCTCCACTTT.

The V and J genes are TRBV30 and TRBJ1-1; D might be TRBD1 (6 bases). Deletions cut 3 bases from V and 4 bases from J, with 12 bases between. Germline V gives CDR1 GTSNPN, CDR2 SVGIG (reference sequence). CDR3 length: 13 residues. The CDR3 sequence: CAWSPGGFTEAFF. The CDR3 coding sequence is TGTGCCTGGAGCCCGGGGGGCTTCACTGAAGCTTTCTTT.

The chain joins TRBV29-1 to TRBJ2-5; 10 positions agree with TRBD1. This CDR3 has 16 amino acids. CDR1 and CDR2 from the germline V gene are SQVTM and ANQGSEA. The trim removed 2 bases at V and 4 bases at J, leaving 10 bases unmatched. The CDR3 is CSVEFRDRGLGETQYF. The CDR3 coding sequence is TGCAGCGTTGAATTTCGCGACAGGGGGCTTGGAGAGACCCAGTACTTC.